A selection of T cell receptor beta chains follows, all from one sample in a study of OX40 agonist ivuxolimab in advanced cancers. TCRdb's table, derived via immunoSEQ multiplex PCR, lists solely in-frame clones and lacks some. The data show tens of thousands of clones, roughly 91% seen once. The sample consisted of CD4+ or CD8+ T cells sorted from blood, taken in a trial of the OX40 agonist ivuxolimab. These receptors all come from an adult with an advanced solid tumor such as melanoma, head and neck, liver or kidney cancer. Both conserved end residues are part of each CDR3. A D gene is named only where the DNA matches it firmly. The size field is filled for only some rows; it gives once, few, many or a size class.

size | J | V | D | DNA | CDR3
- | TRBJ2-1 | TRBV27 | - | TGTGCCAGCACCCCTTCGGGTGGAGCTAATGAGCAGTTCTTC | CASTPSGGANEQFF
- | TRBJ1-2 | TRBV4-3 | - | TGCGCCAGCAGCCAAGGAGGACGGGAATACTATGGCTACACCTTC | CASSQGGREYYGYTF
- | TRBJ2-1 | TRBV7-7 | TRBD2 | TGTGCTAGCAGCTTAGGTGTAGCGGGTTCCTACAATGAGCAGTTCTTC | CASSLGVAGSYNEQFF
once | TRBJ1-1 | TRBV6-4 | - | TGTGCCAGCAGTGACTCTCGGGCTCAGAACACTGAAGCTTTCTTT | CASSDSRAQNTEAFF
- | TRBJ2-7 | TRBV13 | - | TGTGCCAGCAGCTTAGGGGGATACGAGCAGTACTTC | CASSLGGYEQYF
- | TRBJ1-1 | TRBV7-6 | - | TGTGCCAGCAGCCCCCCGGGAGGCACTGAAGCTTTCTTT | CASSPPGGTEAFF
- | TRBJ2-6 | TRBV19 | - | TGTGCCAGTAGTATAGAACCGGGCTACTCTGGGGCCAACGTCCTGACTTTC | CASSIEPGYSGANVLTF
- | TRBJ2-7 | TRBV5-6 | - | TGTGCCAGCAGCCTTGTAAGCTACGAGCAGTACTTC | CASSLVSYEQYF
once | TRBJ2-1 | TRBV19 | - | TGTGCCAGTAGTATGTGGAGTCCTTGGGGTGAGCAGTTCTTC | CASSMWSPWGEQFF
- | TRBJ2-7 | TRBV6-5 | - | TGTGCCAGCAACCCCGGGCAGGGCCCCTACGAGCAGTACTTC | CASNPGQGPYEQYF
- | TRBJ2-1 | TRBV28 | - | TGTGCCAGCGGCCTAGGCTTGATGGATGAGCAGTTCTTC | CASGLGLMDEQFF
- | TRBJ1-3 | TRBV28 | - | TGTGCCAGCAGTCCTGGAAACACCATATATTTT | CASSPGNTIYF
once | TRBJ1-2 | TRBV4-2 | - | TGTGCCAGCAGCCCCCGGGTAGGGGGGAACTATGGCTACACCTTC | CASSPRVGGNYGYTF
few | TRBJ1-5 | TRBV6-5 | TRBD1 | TGTGCCAGCAGGCCAACGACAGGGACTCAGCCCCAGCATTTT | CASRPTTGTQPQHF
- | TRBJ2-1 | TRBV7-9 | TRBD2 | TGTGCCAGCAGCTCGGGACTAGCGGGAGGGGGAACCTACAATGAGCAGTTCTTC | CASSSGLAGGGTYNEQFF
medium-sized | TRBJ1-2 | TRBV29-1 | - | TGCAGCGTTGAATTGGTAGGGGCTGGCTATGGCTACACCTTC | CSVELVGAGYGYTF
- | TRBJ1-1 | TRBV13 | - | TGTGCCAGCAGCTTTTTAGCCGGGAACACTGAAGCTTTCTTT | CASSFLAGNTEAFF
- | TRBJ2-3 | TRBV4-1 | - | TGCGCCAGCAGCCAAGTCGGGGCAGGACCCACAGATACGCAGTATTTT | CASSQVGAGPTDTQYF
- | TRBJ2-1 | TRBV27 | TRBD1 | TGTGCCAGCAGGAGACAGGGGGTACTCCATGAGCAGTTCTTC | CASRRQGVLHEQFF
- | TRBJ1-4 | TRBV21-1 | - | TGTGCCAGCAGCACCGGGACAGGGGGCCGGTCTAATGAAAAACTGTTTTTT | CASSTGTGGRSNEKLFF
- | TRBJ1-1 | TRBV6-5 | - | TGTGCCAGCAGGGAATACAGGGTCACTGAAGCTTTCTTT | CASREYRVTEAFF
- | TRBJ1-1 | TRBV6-6 | - | TGTGCCAGCTCTGTACAGTCGAACACTGAAGCTTTCTTT | CASSVQSNTEAFF
once | TRBJ2-1 | TRBV5-5 | TRBD2 | TGTGCCAGCAGCCCGGGACTAGCGGGGGGGCTAGGGTACAATGAGCAGTTCTTC | CASSPGLAGGLGYNEQFF
- | TRBJ2-7 | TRBV19 | - | TGTGCCAGTAGTATAGATCTCGCTTGGGGGCAGTACTTC | CASSIDLAWGQYF
- | TRBJ1-2 | TRBV4-2 | - | TGTGCCAGCAGTCAGGACCCAGCGCAGTATGGCTACACCTTC | CASSQDPAQYGYTF
few | TRBJ2-3 | TRBV7-9 | TRBD2 | TGTGCCAGCAGTCCCCTTGGGACTAGCGGGAGAGATACAGATACGCAGTATTTT | CASSPLGTSGRDTDTQYF
once | TRBJ2-5 | TRBV2 | - | TGTGCCAGCAGTACAGAGACCCAGTACTTC | CASSTETQYF
- | TRBJ2-3 | TRBV6-4 | TRBD2 | TGTGCCAGCAGTGAGGAAGCGGGAGGGCCAGATACGCAGTATTTT | CASSEEAGGPDTQYF
- | TRBJ2-7 | TRBV6-1 | - | TGTGCCAGCAGTGCGGGGGGCGCGTTTTTGGTCGATAGGGACGAGCAGTACTTC | CASSAGGAFLVDRDEQYF
- | TRBJ2-5 | TRBV7-2 | TRBD2 | TGTGCCAGCAGCTTAGGCTCCGGGGGTAGCGGGAGAGGGGAGACCCAGTACTTC | CASSLGSGGSGRGETQYF
- | TRBJ2-1 | TRBV29-1 | TRBD2 | TGCAGCGCCACCCTAGCGGAGGGCTACAATGAGCAGTTCTTC | CSATLAEGYNEQFF
- | TRBJ2-7 | TRBV2 | - | TGTGCCAGCCTGAGTAAGGGAAACGAGCAGTACTTC | CASLSKGNEQYF
once | TRBJ2-1 | TRBV27 | - | TGTGCCAGCAGTCCGGCGGGACACCCGAGCAATGAGCAGTTCTTC | CASSPAGHPSNEQFF
- | TRBJ2-3 | TRBV21-1 | - | TGTGCCAGCAGCAAAGGGGGACTAGCGGGGGTTATTGGCACAGATACGCAGTATTTT | CASSKGGLAGVIGTDTQYF
- | TRBJ2-1 | TRBV27 | TRBD1 | TGTGCCAGCAGTTCTGGACAGGGCCTAAGAAATGAGCAGTTCTTC | CASSSGQGLRNEQFF
- | TRBJ2-1 | TRBV2 | TRBD2 | TGTGCCAGCAAAATTCGGACTAGCGGGGCCGAGCAGTTCTTC | CASKIRTSGAEQFF
- | TRBJ2-6 | TRBV4-3 | TRBD1 | TGCGCCAGCAGCAATCCGACAGGGGCCCTAAGCTCTGGGGCCAACGTCCTGACTTTC | CASSNPTGALSSGANVLTF
- | TRBJ2-3 | TRBV11-2 | - | TGTGCCAGCAGCTTTCCGCGTTTGGGGGATACGCAGTATTTT | CASSFPRLGDTQYF
- | TRBJ2-3 | TRBV11-2 | - | TGTGCCAGCAGGGACAGCTACACAGATACGCAGTATTTT | CASRDSYTDTQYF
- | TRBJ1-4 | TRBV7-2 | TRBD1 | TGTGCCAGCAGCTTGTGGGGGACAGGGCAAGAAAAACTGTTTTTT | CASSLWGTGQEKLFF
- | TRBJ2-1 | TRBV7-2 | TRBD1 | TGTGCCAGCACCGCGCTTCAGGGACAGGGATACGGTGAGCAGTTCTTC | CASTALQGQGYGEQFF
- | TRBJ1-4 | TRBV7-6 | - | TGTGCCAGCAGCTTATCCGGCCTTGGGCCTGAAAAACTGTTTTTT | CASSLSGLGPEKLFF
- | TRBJ1-6 | TRBV5-1 | TRBD1 | TGCGCCAGCAGCTTGGGCCGGACAGGGGGAACGTCCTATAATTCACCCCTCCACTTT | CASSLGRTGGTSYNSPLHF